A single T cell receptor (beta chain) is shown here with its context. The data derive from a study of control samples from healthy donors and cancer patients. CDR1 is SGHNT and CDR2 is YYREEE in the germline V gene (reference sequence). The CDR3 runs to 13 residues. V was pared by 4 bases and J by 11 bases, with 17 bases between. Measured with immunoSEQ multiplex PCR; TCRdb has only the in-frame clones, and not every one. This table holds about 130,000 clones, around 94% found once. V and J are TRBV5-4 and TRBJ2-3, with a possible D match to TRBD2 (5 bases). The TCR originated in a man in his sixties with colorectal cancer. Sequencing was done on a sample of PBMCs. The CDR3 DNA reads TGTGCCAGCAGCCCCGACGGGAATTCAGGGCAGTATTTT. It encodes CASSPDGNSGQYF.